What follows are 15 T cell receptor beta chains derived from one specimen sequenced in a study of T cell changes during pregnancy in multiple sclerosis. Some clones are missing from TCRdb's copy, which holds only in-frame ones; the method was immunoSEQ multiplex PCR. The sample lists approximately 35,000 clones, 90% occurring once. Source: CD4+ T cells from peripheral blood mononuclear cells, taken in the second trimester of pregnancy. Receptors were obtained from a female donor in good health, enrolled as a control in a pregnancy study.

The J gene is TRBJ1-5, the V gene TRBV10-1; 7 bases agree with TRBD1. The CDR3 loop spans 18 amino acids. The trim removed 4 bases at V and 0 bases at J, leaving 12 bases unmatched. Germline V gene lookup returns CDR1 WNHNN and CDR2 SYGVQD (reference sequence). In DNA, the CDR3 is TGCGCCAGCAGTGGCCCTAAGGGGGCAGCGTATAGCAATCAGCCCCAGCATTTT. Its protein is CASSGPKGAAYSNQPQHF.

The J gene is TRBJ1-2, the V gene TRBV4-2; 7 bases match TRBD1. CDR1 is LGHNA, CDR2 YNFKEQ, per germline. This CDR3 is built from 21 residues. Trimming removed 1 base from V and 4 bases from J; junction bases left unmatched: 24. The CDR3 reads CASSQALPSRQGVGDIYGYTF. Written as DNA, the CDR3 is TGTGCCAGCAGCCAAGCCCTCCCCTCCCGACAGGGCGTGGGGGATATCTATGGCTACACCTTC.

The V and J genes are TRBV9 and TRBJ2-7, with D possibly TRBD2 on 7 matching bases. Germline assignment: CDR1 SGDLS and CDR2 YYNGEE. V was shortened by 0 bases and J by 5 bases, with 15 bases between the two germline ends. There are 15 residues in the CDR3. Here the CDR3 DNA reads TGTGCCAGCAGCGTAGGGGGGGGACACCCCCACGAGCAGTACTTC. As protein: CASSVGGGHPHEQYF.

This chain connects TRBV28 to TRBJ2-3; D is unresolved. Deletions cut 7 bases from V and 2 bases from J, with 13 bases between. There are 14 residues in the CDR3. Germline CDR1 and CDR2: MDHEN and SYDVKM. CDR3 sequence (DNA): TGTGCCAGCATCCTAGATTTGGTCACAGATACGCAGTATTTT. It codes for CASILDLVTDTQYF.

V and J are TRBV27 and TRBJ2-6; D unclear. The V gene's germline CDR1 is MNHEY and CDR2 SMNVEV (reference sequence). Trimming took off 5 bases at V and 0 bases at J, with 8 bases between the two ends. The CDR3 loop spans 15 amino acids. CDR3 loop: CASSIRSSGANVLTF. As DNA, the CDR3 is TGTGCCAGCAGTATACGGAGCTCTGGGGCCAACGTCCTGACTTTC.

The chain uses TRBV5-1 and TRBJ2-2; TRBD2 aligns across 13 bases. CDR3 length: 17 residues. Germline trimming cut 2 bases from V and 6 bases from J; bases unmatched to any gene: 7. Germline V lookup: CDR1 SGHRS, CDR2 YFSETQ. The CDR3 DNA reads TGCGCCAGCAGCTTTGGACTAGCGGGAGAGACGTCCGGGGAGCTGTTTTTT. Its translation is CASSFGLAGETSGELFF.

The chain links TRBV2 to TRBJ1-1; TRBD1 matches 8 bases. The CDR3 length is 14 residues. The junction had 6 bases not matched to a gene; V was cut back by 5 bases and J by 4 bases. Per germline, CDR1 SNHLY and CDR2 FYNNEI. The DNA of the CDR3 is TGTGCCAGCAGTTCCCAGGGGGCGGGCACTGAAGCTTTCTTT. Translating it yields CASSSQGAGTEAFF.

The V and J genes are TRBV11-2 and TRBJ2-4, with a tentative D call TRBD1 (6 bases). The CDR3 has 16 amino acids. Per germline, CDR1 SGHAT and CDR2 FQNNGV. V was shortened by 3 bases and J by 7 bases, with 19 bases between the two germline ends. CDR3 coding DNA: TGTGCCAGCAGCTTGGGGACATCCTTAGTCGGGAACATTCAGTACTTC. It is translated as CASSLGTSLVGNIQYF.

This chain joins TRBV19 and TRBJ1-1; D unclear. CDR3 size: 16 residues. The V end lost 2 bases, the J end lost 1 base, and 14 bases lay between the germline ends. Germline-derived CDR1 and CDR2 are LNHDA and SQIVND (reference sequence). The CDR3 DNA reads TGTGCCAGTAGTATATTCCCCACTGGTAGGAACACTGAAGCTTTCTTT. It codes for CASSIFPTGRNTEAFF. Together with reference TRBV19 and TRBJ1-1, the CDR3 gives the full variable domain: DGGITQSPKYLFRKEGQNVTLSCEQNLNHDAMYWYRQDPGQGLRLIYYSQIVNDFQKGDIAEGYSVSREKKESFPLTVTSAQKNPTAFYLCASSIFPTGRNTEAFFGQGTRLTVV.

V gene TRBV6-4 combines with J gene TRBJ2-2; 8 nucleotides line up with TRBD2. CDR3 length equals 15 residues. CDR1 MRHNA and CDR2 SNTAGT come from the germline V gene. V shed 3 bases and J 4 bases; nucleotides not matched to a gene: 4. CDR3: CASSETSGGTGELFF. The CDR3 DNA reads as TGTGCCAGCAGTGAAACTAGCGGCGGCACCGGGGAGCTGTTTTTT.

The V call is TRBV4-1, the J call TRBJ1-4; TRBD1 matches 8 bases. The CDR3 length is 17 residues. Trimming cost V 0 bases and J 8 bases; bases outside gene matches: 11. Germline values: CDR1 MGHRA, CDR2 YSYEKL. Here the CDR3 reads CASSQDMQGAQAEKLFF. CDR3 DNA: TGCGCCAGCAGCCAAGATATGCAGGGGGCGCAGGCCGAAAAACTGTTTTTT.

CDR3 nucleotide sequence: TGTGCCAGCCGAAAAGCGGGGGGGCTCTACAATGAGCAGTTCTTC. Translation: CASRKAGGLYNEQFF. The genes are TRBV25-1 and TRBJ2-1, with 10 bases matching TRBD2. Germline V gene lookup returns CDR1 MGHDK and CDR2 SYGVNS. This CDR3 is built from 15 residues. V lost 8 bases, J lost 3 bases, and 7 bases stayed unmatched.

This chain joins TRBV19 and TRBJ1-5, with 8 bases that match TRBD1. The germline V gene has CDR1 LNHDA and CDR2 SQIVND (reference sequence). This CDR3 contains 15 residues. With 4 bases clipped from V and 0 bases from J, the junction kept 2 bases outside the gene matches. This CDR3 is CASSTGQGSNQPQHF. Here the CDR3 DNA reads TGTGCCAGTAGTACCGGACAGGGTAGCAATCAGCCCCAGCATTTT.

V usage is TRBV11-3 and J usage is TRBJ2-1; 9 nucleotides align to TRBD2. The CDR3 runs to 16 residues. Germline loops: CDR1 SGHNT, CDR2 YENEEA. V lost 5 bases and J lost 9; bases outside the gene matches: 14. CDR3: CASSPGGTSKEGEQFF. CDR3 nucleotide sequence: TGTGCCAGCAGCCCAGGGGGGACTAGCAAAGAGGGTGAGCAGTTCTTC. Combining the CDR3 with reference TRBV11-3 and TRBJ2-1 gives the whole variable domain EAGVVQSPRYKIIEKKQPVAFWCNPISGHNTLYWYLQNLGQGPELLIRYENEEAVDDSQLPKDRFSAERLKGVDSTLKIQPAELGDSAVYLCASSPGGTSKEGEQFFGPGTRLTVL.

The chain couples TRBV15 to TRBJ2-5; D perhaps matches TRBD1 (5 bases). The length of the CDR3 is 14 residues. The V end lost 0 bases, the J end lost 4 bases, and 9 bases lay between the germline ends. CDR1 and CDR2 (germline): LNHNV, YYDKDF (reference sequence). CDR3 loop: CATSRDLGAETQYF. The CDR3 DNA reads as TGTGCCACCAGCAGAGACCTAGGGGCAGAGACCCAGTACTTC.